These 31 T cell receptor beta chains were sequenced from one sample in a study of radiotherapy plus CTLA-4 blockade in lung cancer. The protocol was immunoSEQ multiplex PCR, while the TCRdb copy is restricted to in-frame clones and leaves out a portion. The sample consists of 45,000 or so clones, more than 70% of them appearing once. The sample here was peripheral blood, taken from a patient treated with radiotherapy plus ipilimumab. All receptors derive from a human donor with non-small cell lung cancer whose response to radiotherapy plus ipilimumab could not be evaluated.

The CDR3: CASSAAGVGYEQFF. For the CDR3, the DNA is TGTGCCAGCTCAGCGGCAGGGGTTGGGTATGAGCAGTTCTTC. The chain carries TRBV18 and TRBJ2-1; TRBD1 is a possible D gene (6 bases). The germline V and J ends were trimmed by 5 bases and 8 bases, with 16 bases remaining between them. Germline V gene lookup returns CDR1 KGHSH and CDR2 LQKENI. The CDR3 has 14 residues.

The chain joins TRBV18 to TRBJ2-5; perhaps TRBD2 as D (6 bases). V was pared by 6 bases and J by 3 bases, with 14 bases between. This CDR3 region has 14 residues. Looked up from germline, CDR1 is KGHSH and CDR2 is LQKENI. CDR3 in amino acids: CASSPGTVKETQYF. The CDR3 nucleotides read TGTGCCAGCTCCCCCGGGACTGTTAAAGAGACCCAGTACTTC. Variable domain in full (rest from reference TRBV18 and TRBJ2-5): NAGVMQNPRHLVRRRGQEARLRCSPMKGHSHVYWYRQLPEEGLKFMVYLQKENIIDESGMPKERFSAEFPKEGPSILRIQQVVRGDSAAYFCASSPGTVKETQYFGPGTRLLVL.

This chain joins TRBV10-3 and TRBJ2-1, with 15 bases fitting TRBD2. CDR1 and CDR2 from the germline V gene are ENHRY and SYGVKD. The CDR3 contains 19 residues. The V and J ends lost 2 bases and 3 bases, in that order; junction bases with no gene match: 8. The CDR3 DNA reads as TGTGCCATCAGTGAGACTAGGACTAGCGGGGGGGGAGGCTACAATGAGCAGTTCTTC. As protein: CAISETRTSGGGGYNEQFF.

DNA for the CDR3: TGCGCCAGCAGCTGGGCGAGGGTAACGAACACAGATACGCAGTATTTT. Its translation is CASSWARVTNTDTQYF. V usage is TRBV5-1 and J usage is TRBJ2-3; the D gene is possibly TRBD2 (5 bases). Germline V gene data show CDR1 as SGHRS and CDR2 as YFSETQ. The CDR3 spans 16 residues. Trimming removed 3 bases at V and 2 bases at J, with 16 bases between.

By proportion, this clone is medium-sized. The V and J genes are TRBV5-1 and TRBJ2-7; perhaps TRBD2 as D (5 bases). Trimming shortened V by 4 bases and J by 1 base, and 18 bases separated the two germline ends. Germline loops: CDR1 SGHRS, CDR2 YFSETQ. This CDR3 spans 16 amino acids. Here the CDR3 DNA reads TGCGCCAGCAGCCTTGGGAATAAGAGGGTGTCCTACGAGCAGTACTTC. This translates into CASSLGNKRVSYEQYF.

V gene TRBV28 combines with J gene TRBJ2-7; 8 bases are a match to TRBD1. V was clipped by 6 bases and J by 5 bases; unmatched bases: 6. This CDR3 is built from 13 residues. Germline loops: CDR1 MDHEN, CDR2 SYDVKM. CDR3 loop: CASRRQGRHEQYF. In DNA, the CDR3 is TGTGCCAGCAGGCGACAGGGGCGCCACGAGCAGTACTTC.

This clone has a single count. Here the CDR3 DNA reads TGTGCCAGAAGCCGTCGGCGGGGGACGTACGAGCAGTACTTC. Its translation: CARSRRRGTYEQYF. The J gene is TRBJ2-7, the V gene TRBV5-3, with TRBD2 matching 7 bases. TRBV5-3 is annotated as an ORF whose role is uncertain. With V trimmed by 4 bases and J by 4 bases, 8 bases remained unmatched. The CDR3 spans 14 residues.

In DNA, the CDR3 is TGCGCCAGCAGCCAAGATTTTAATATTCAGGGGGGCGAAGCTTTCTTT. Its translation is CASSQDFNIQGGEAFF. The chain combines TRBV4-3 with TRBJ1-1; 7 bases fit TRBD1. This CDR3 has 16 residues. CDR1 is LGHNA, CDR2 YSLEER, per germline. J lost 8 bases, V lost 0 bases, and 12 bases had no gene match.

CDR3 bases: TGTGCCAGCAGTACCCTAGCGGGGGACTCCTACAATGAGCAGTTCTTC. Translated, it gives CASSTLAGDSYNEQFF. This chain connects TRBV25-1 to TRBJ2-1; 10 bases line up with TRBD2. V lost 5 bases to trimming and J lost 0 bases; unmatched junction nucleotides: 4. This CDR3 spans 16 amino acids. Germline V gene data show CDR1 as MGHDK and CDR2 as SYGVNS.

The chain employs TRBV6-5 and TRBJ2-3; the D gene is possibly TRBD2 (5 bases). The CDR3 consists of 13 residues. Germline assignment: CDR1 MNHEY and CDR2 SVGAGI. V lost 6 bases and J lost 4, with 11 bases in between. The CDR3, as DNA: TGTGCCAGCAGCCGAGACGGGGCAGATACGCAGTATTTT. Translation gives CASSRDGADTQYF.

The chain carries TRBV7-2 and TRBJ2-7; 10 bases map to TRBD2. The germline V gene encodes CDR1 SGHTA and CDR2 FQGNSA. V was clipped by 1 base and J by 4 bases; unmatched bases: 7. The CDR3 runs 16 residues. CDR3 sequence: CASSLELAGLSYEQYF. The DNA for the CDR3 is TGTGCCAGCAGCTTAGAACTAGCGGGATTATCGTACGAGCAGTACTTC.

The chain joins TRBV4-3 to TRBJ2-5, with TRBD2 matching 8 bases. The CDR3 is 16 amino acids. J lost 5 bases, V lost 0 bases, and 8 bases had no gene match. The germline CDR1 and CDR2 sequences are LGHNA and YSLEER. CDR3 nucleotides: TGCGCCAGCAGCCAAGATGGAGGACTAGCTGTGGAGACCCAGTACTTC. It specifies CASSQDGGLAVETQYF.

The chain recombines TRBV29-1 with TRBJ2-7; TRBD1 matches 7 bases. V lost 2 bases, J lost 6 bases, and 13 bases stayed unmatched. Per the germline V gene, CDR1 is SQVTM and CDR2 is ANQGSEA. The CDR3 runs to 15 residues. DNA for the CDR3: TGCAGCGTTGAAAGAGGGGGCGGATTTACCCGCGAGCAGTACTTC. It specifies CSVERGGGFTREQYF.

The chain has TRBV7-2 and TRBJ2-5, with 10 positions matching TRBD2. CDR3 length: 14 residues. J gave up 5 bases and V 5 bases, and 5 bases lay outside the gene matches. The germline V gene encodes CDR1 SGHTA and CDR2 FQGNSA. The CDR3 loop is CASSPGLARETQYF. In DNA form, the CDR3 reads TGTGCCAGCAGCCCGGGACTAGCGAGGGAGACCCAGTACTTC.

The chain employs TRBV9 and TRBJ2-5; 9 bases agree with TRBD2. Germline lookup yields CDR1 SGDLS and CDR2 YYNGEE. The length of the CDR3 is 18 residues. The V segment lost 4 bases and the J segment 5 bases; nucleotides outside the gene matches: 18. CDR3 protein: CASSPDWSAGGPSETQYF. The CDR3 coding sequence is TGTGCCAGCAGCCCAGACTGGTCGGCGGGAGGGCCATCCGAGACCCAGTACTTC.

V usage is TRBV27 and J usage is TRBJ2-1, with D tentatively TRBD2 (6 bases). Germline V gene lookup returns CDR1 MNHEY and CDR2 SMNVEV (reference sequence). CDR3 length equals 13 residues. V lost 5 bases and J lost 4, with 9 bases in between. For the CDR3, the DNA is TGTGCCAGCAGTGTTAGCGGATACAATGAGCAGTTCTTC. This encodes CASSVSGYNEQFF.

The V gene is TRBV14, the J gene TRBJ2-7; D might be TRBD1 (5 bases). Between the trimmed V and J ends, which lost 0 bases and 3 bases, there was a span of 12 bases. This CDR3 region has 15 residues. Germline values: CDR1 SGHDN, CDR2 FVKESK. The CDR3 DNA reads as TGTGCCAGCAGCCAAGAAGTAGTCAGGGTCTACGAGCAGTACTTC. This codes for CASSQEVVRVYEQYF.

The rearrangement links TRBV4-1 to TRBJ2-5; D is unresolved. The end of the DNA is better explained by TRBJ2-7, so the J call may be wrong. Germline CDR1 MGHRA, CDR2 YSYEKL. This CDR3 region has 13 residues. CDR3: CASSQDMNYEQYF. The CDR3 DNA reads as TGCGCCAGCAGCCAAGATATGAATTACGAGCAGTACTTC.

The chain uses TRBV7-6 and TRBJ1-4; TRBD1 aligns across 8 bases. The length of the CDR3 is 15 residues. Losses at the gene ends were 5 bases for V and 4 bases for J; bases not matched to a gene: 6. Germline-derived CDR1 and CDR2 are SGHVS and FNYEAQ. CDR3: CASSRGTGNNEKLFF. The CDR3 DNA reads TGTGCCAGCAGCCGCGGGACAGGAAATAATGAAAAACTGTTTTTT.

This chain connects TRBV28 to TRBJ1-4, with 8 bases that match TRBD1. The V segment lost 6 bases and the J segment 5 bases; nucleotides outside the gene matches: 5. This CDR3 has 14 residues. Germline CDR1 reads MDHEN; CDR2 reads SYDVKM. The CDR3 DNA reads as TGTGCCAGCAGAGGACAGGGAGGGAATGAAAAACTGTTTTTT. Translating it yields CASRGQGGNEKLFF.

The CDR3 spells CASRPGPSLYEQYF. CDR3 nucleotide sequence: TGTGCCAGCAGGCCAGGGCCGAGCCTCTACGAGCAGTACTTC. This sequence joins TRBV6-1 and TRBJ2-5; the D gene is possibly TRBD1 (5 bases). The J call may not be correct, given that the DNA end is closer to TRBJ2-7. This CDR3 region has 14 residues. The germline V gene encodes CDR1 MNHNS and CDR2 SASEGT.

V and J are TRBV28 and TRBJ1-4; maybe TRBD1 (5 bases). V lost 10 bases to trimming and J lost 2 bases, with 14 bases between them. The CDR3 loop spans 14 amino acids. CDR1 and CDR2 from the germline V gene are MDHEN and SYDVKM. The CDR3 protein is CATYAGSTNEKLFF. CDR3 in DNA: TGTGCCACCTACGCAGGGTCGACTAATGAAAAACTGTTTTTT.

The chain has TRBV27 and TRBJ1-1; D possibly corresponds to TRBD1 (6 bases). The V end lost 2 bases, the J end lost 0 bases, and 22 bases lay between the germline ends. Germline V CDR1 and CDR2: MNHEY, SMNVEV (reference sequence). CDR3 length: 19 residues. This chain's CDR3 is CASSLPSTGPFFMNTEAFF. The CDR3 DNA sequence: TGTGCCAGCAGTTTACCCTCGACAGGCCCGTTCTTCATGAACACTGAAGCTTTCTTT.

The CDR3 bases are TGTGCCAGCAGTTCGACCCCCCTACTAGCGGCCCTCACAGATACGCAGTATTTT. The encoded protein is CASSSTPLLAALTDTQYF. This sequence joins TRBV27 and TRBJ2-3, with 8 bases aligning to TRBD2. V dropped 4 bases and J dropped 2; count of bases not matched to a gene: 14. Germline CDR1 MNHEY, CDR2 SMNVEV (reference sequence). The CDR3 is 18 residues long.

This clone has only a few counts. The chain has TRBV4-3 and TRBJ2-7; 10 nucleotides agree with TRBD2. This CDR3 contains 15 residues. The V gene's germline CDR1 is LGHNA and CDR2 YSLEER. The V segment lost 0 bases and the J segment 2 bases; nucleotides outside the gene matches: 1. For the CDR3, the DNA is TGCGCCAGCAGCCAAGAAGGGACTAGCGCCTACGAGCAGTACTTC. Translating gives CASSQEGTSAYEQYF.

The chain recombines TRBV19 with TRBJ1-5; no firm D call. CDR1 and CDR2 (germline): LNHDA, SQIVND (reference sequence). V was trimmed by 4 bases and J by 3 bases, leaving 10 bases between them. The CDR3 runs 14 residues. This chain's CDR3 is CASSTVPNNQPQHF. The CDR3 coding sequence is TGTGCCAGTAGTACGGTTCCTAACAATCAGCCCCAGCATTTT.

The V call is TRBV30, the J call TRBJ1-1, with D possibly being TRBD1 (5 bases). Trimming shortened V by 8 bases and J by 1 base, and 11 bases separated the two germline ends. This CDR3 spans 12 amino acids. The germline gives CDR1 GTSNPN, CDR2 SVGIG (reference sequence). The CDR3 DNA reads TGTGCCGGATTAACAGGGAACACTGAAGCTTTCTTT. It encodes CAGLTGNTEAFF.

The rearrangement uses TRBV28 and TRBJ2-1; a possible D gene is TRBD2 (5 bases). Trimming took off 4 bases at V and 3 bases at J, with 13 bases between the two ends. The CDR3 extends over 15 amino acids. CDR1 and CDR2 (germline): MDHEN, SYDVKM. CDR3 loop: CASSSASGYYNEQFF. The CDR3 DNA sequence: TGTGCCAGCAGTTCAGCCAGCGGTTACTACAATGAGCAGTTCTTC.

This clone was counted once. The chain uses TRBV7-2 and TRBJ2-3; D is unresolved. This CDR3 is 13 amino acids long. Trimming pared 5 bases from V and 6 bases from J, leaving 12 bases between. Germline CDR1 reads SGHTA; CDR2 reads FQGNSA. This CDR3 is CASSQKMADTQYF. CDR3 nucleotide sequence: TGTGCCAGCAGCCAGAAGATGGCTGATACGCAGTATTTT.

J is TRBJ1-3 and V is TRBV18; D is possibly TRBD1 (5 bases). This CDR3 is built from 15 residues. Between the trimmed V and J ends, which lost 2 bases and 1 base, there was a span of 9 bases. Germline CDR1 reads KGHSH; CDR2 reads LQKENI. The CDR3 sequence is CASSPSGGSGNTIYF. In DNA, the CDR3 is TGTGCCAGCTCACCAAGCGGGGGATCTGGAAACACCATATATTTT.

The J gene is TRBJ1-6, the V gene TRBV4-3, with a tentative D call TRBD1 (5 bases). Trimming removed 0 bases at V and 6 bases at J, with 15 bases between. CDR1 is LGHNA and CDR2 is YSLEER in the germline V gene. The CDR3 runs 17 residues. In DNA, the CDR3 is TGCGCCAGCAGCCAAGATAGTTCGGGGGTCTTTAATTCACCCCTCCACTTT. Translated, it gives CASSQDSSGVFNSPLHF.